A selection of T cell receptor beta chains follows, all from one sample in a study of blood T cell repertoires in COVID-19. TCRdb's copy holds only in-frame clones and misses some; the assay was immunoSEQ multiplex PCR. The data contain roughly 69,000 clones, approximately 78% of them singletons. Input material: PBMCs or T cells enriched from blood (not recorded which). Every receptor here comes from a woman aged 40 to 49 with acute COVID-19. Each CDR3 is given with its conserved first and last residue. The D gene is left open where the match is weak. The size entry is marked missing in some rows and otherwise reads once, few, many or a size class.

v_gene	d_gene	abundance	j_gene	CDR3aa	CDR3nt
TRBV27	TRBD1	-	TRBJ1-2	CASSISSRGLGYTF	TGTGCCAGCAGTATAAGCTCCAGGGGGCTTGGCTACACCTTC
TRBV14	-	few	TRBJ1-2	CASSQADVRVGLGYTF	TGTGCCAGCAGCCAAGCCGACGTCAGGGTGGGTCTTGGCTACACCTTC
TRBV11-2	-	-	TRBJ2-7	CASSLDLRNEQYF	TGTGCCAGCAGCTTAGACCTGAGGAACGAGCAGTACTTC
TRBV2	TRBD1	-	TRBJ2-1	CASTTGEYNEQFF	TGTGCCAGCACAACAGGGGAATACAATGAGCAGTTCTTC
TRBV2	TRBD2	-	TRBJ2-2	CASSVAGGPGELFF	TGTGCCAGCAGTGTAGCGGGGGGGCCCGGGGAGCTGTTTTTT
TRBV5-1	TRBD1	-	TRBJ2-6	CASSLLTGASSGANVLTF	TGCGCCAGCAGCCTCCTGACAGGGGCCTCTTCTGGGGCCAACGTCCTGACTTTC
TRBV13	TRBD1	once	TRBJ2-1	CASSPTGTGVNEQFF	TGTGCCAGCAGCCCGACGGGGACAGGGGTTAATGAGCAGTTCTTC
TRBV11-2	-	-	TRBJ1-1	CASSVRLAAEAFF	TGTGCCAGCAGCGTGCGGTTGGCTGCCGAAGCTTTCTTT
TRBV19	TRBD2	-	TRBJ2-2	CASRASSGFTGELFF	TGTGCCAGTAGGGCATCTAGCGGATTTACCGGGGAGCTGTTTTTT
TRBV6-4	TRBD1	-	TRBJ2-1	CASSAGQGYNEQFF	TGTGCCAGCAGTGCGGGACAGGGCTACAATGAGCAGTTCTTC
TRBV4-1	-	-	TRBJ1-2	CASSQGGLTNYGYTF	TGCGCCAGCAGCCAAGGGGGACTGACCAACTATGGCTACACCTTC
TRBV3-1/TRBV3-2	-	-	TRBJ1-3	CASSPGQGNTIYF	TGTGCCAGCAGCCCTGGACAGGGAAACACCATATATTTT
TRBV13	TRBD1	-	TRBJ1-2	CASSLSVQGTSYTF	TGTGCCAGCAGCTTATCGGTACAGGGGACGAGCTACACCTTC
TRBV7-9	TRBD1	-	TRBJ1-1	CATRSGQMNTEAFF	TGTGCCACGCGGTCGGGACAGATGAACACTGAAGCTTTCTTT
TRBV5-6	-	-	TRBJ1-6	CASSPYHGYNSPLHF	TGTGCCAGCAGCCCGTATCACGGTTATAATTCACCCCTCCACTTT
TRBV27	TRBD2	-	TRBJ2-1	CASSLSGDEQFF	TGTGCCAGCAGTTTAAGCGGGGATGAGCAGTTCTTC
TRBV5-6	TRBD2	-	TRBJ2-5	CASNIGTSGSWDF	TGTGCCAGCAACATCGGGACTAGCGGGAGTTGGGACTTC
TRBV2	-	-	TRBJ1-6	CASRDTRGRSSYNSPLHF	TGTGCCAGCAGGGATACGCGGGGCAGAAGCTCCTATAATTCACCCCTCCACTTT
TRBV21-1	-	-	TRBJ2-7	CASSKDSEQYF	TGTGCCAGCAGCAAAGATAGCGAGCAGTACTTC
TRBV4-1	-	-	TRBJ1-3	CASSHDTIYF	TGCGCCAGCAGCCACGACACCATATATTTT
TRBV19	-	-	TRBJ2-1	CASSIGAGINNEQFF	TGTGCCAGTAGTATCGGGGCGGGAATAAACAATGAGCAGTTCTTC
TRBV5-6	TRBD1	-	TRBJ2-3	CASSSDGTGDPDTQYF	TGTGCCAGCAGTTCGGACGGGACAGGGGATCCAGATACGCAGTATTTT
TRBV6-2/TRBV6-3	TRBD2	-	TRBJ2-4	CASSYLTSGTPGAKNIQYF	TGTGCCAGCAGTTACCTAACTAGCGGCACACCGGGAGCCAAAAACATTCAGTACTTC
TRBV5-1	-	-	TRBJ2-5	CASSLNSETQYF	TGCGCCAGCAGCTTGAACAGTGAGACCCAGTACTTC
TRBV2	-	-	TRBJ1-1	CASSAGRAFF	TGTGCCAGCAGTGCGGGGAGAGCTTTCTTT
TRBV2	-	-	TRBJ2-7	CASSEAVGGLYEQYF	TGTGCCAGCAGTGAAGCCGTGGGGGGTCTCTACGAGCAGTACTTC
TRBV5-1	-	-	TRBJ2-5	CASSYTTGYQETQYF	TGCGCCAGCAGCTATACGACGGGGTACCAAGAGACCCAGTACTTC
TRBV3-1/TRBV3-2	TRBD1	-	TRBJ2-1	CASSPGQASYNEQFF	TGTGCCAGCAGCCCAGGACAGGCTTCCTACAATGAGCAGTTCTTC